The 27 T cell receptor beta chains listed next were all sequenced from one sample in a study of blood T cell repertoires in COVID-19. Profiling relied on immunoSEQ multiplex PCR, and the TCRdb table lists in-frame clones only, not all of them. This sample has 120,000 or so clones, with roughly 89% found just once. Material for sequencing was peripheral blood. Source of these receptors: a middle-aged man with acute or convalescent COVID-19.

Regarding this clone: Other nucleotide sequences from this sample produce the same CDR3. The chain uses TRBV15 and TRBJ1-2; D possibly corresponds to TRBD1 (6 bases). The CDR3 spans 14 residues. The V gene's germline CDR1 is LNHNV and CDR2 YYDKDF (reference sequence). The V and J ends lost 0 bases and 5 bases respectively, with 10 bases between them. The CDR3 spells CATSRDRGGYGYTF. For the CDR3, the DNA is TGTGCCACCAGCAGAGATAGGGGGGGTTATGGCTACACCTTC.

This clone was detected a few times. The CDR3 loop is CAWSPGDSQNTEAFF. The DNA of the CDR3 is TGTGCCTGGAGTCCAGGGGACAGCCAGAACACTGAAGCTTTCTTT. The chain uses TRBV30 and TRBJ1-1, with 7 bases aligning to TRBD1. CDR3 length: 15 amino acids. Germline trimming cut 2 bases from V and 1 base from J; bases unmatched to any gene: 7. Germline lookup yields CDR1 GTSNPN and CDR2 SVGIG (reference sequence). The whole variable domain, filled in from reference TRBV30 and TRBJ1-1, reads SQTIHQWPATLVQPVGSPLSLECTVEGTSNPNLYWYRQAAGRGLQLLFYSVGIGQISSEVPQNLSASRPQDRQFILSSKKLLLSDSGFYLCAWSPGDSQNTEAFFGQGTRLTVV.

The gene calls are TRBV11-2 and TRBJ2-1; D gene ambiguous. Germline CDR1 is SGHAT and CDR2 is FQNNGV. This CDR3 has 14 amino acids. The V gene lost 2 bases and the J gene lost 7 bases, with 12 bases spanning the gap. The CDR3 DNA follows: TGTGCCAGCAGCTTATCTAGTCCCTCGAATGAGCAGTTCTTC. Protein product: CASSLSSPSNEQFF.

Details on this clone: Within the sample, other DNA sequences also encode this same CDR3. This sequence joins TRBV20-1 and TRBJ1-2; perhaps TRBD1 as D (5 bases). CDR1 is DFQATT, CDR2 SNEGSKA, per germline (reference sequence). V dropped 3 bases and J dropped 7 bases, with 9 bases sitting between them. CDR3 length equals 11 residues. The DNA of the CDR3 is TGCAGTGCTAGGGGGCTGGGTGGCTACACCTTC. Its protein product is CSARGLGGYTF.

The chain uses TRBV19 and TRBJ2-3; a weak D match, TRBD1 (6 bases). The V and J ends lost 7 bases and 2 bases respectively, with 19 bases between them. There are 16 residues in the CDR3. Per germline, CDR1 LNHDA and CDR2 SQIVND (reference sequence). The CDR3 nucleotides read TGTGCCAGTACCCCGGACAGCCGAAAACACACAGATACGCAGTATTTT. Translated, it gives CASTPDSRKHTDTQYF.

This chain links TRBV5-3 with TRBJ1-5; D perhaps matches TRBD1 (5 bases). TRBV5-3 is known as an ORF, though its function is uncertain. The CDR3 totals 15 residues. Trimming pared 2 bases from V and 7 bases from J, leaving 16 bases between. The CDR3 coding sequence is TGTGCCAGAAGCTTCTCGGGGGTGGACGGGCAGCCCCAGCATTTT. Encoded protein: CARSFSGVDGQPQHF.

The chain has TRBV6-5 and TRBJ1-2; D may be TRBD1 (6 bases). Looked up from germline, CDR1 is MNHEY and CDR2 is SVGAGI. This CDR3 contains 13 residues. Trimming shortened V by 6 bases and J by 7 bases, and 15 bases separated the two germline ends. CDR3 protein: CASRLQGGGGYTF. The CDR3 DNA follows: TGTGCCAGCAGATTACAGGGCGGTGGTGGCTACACCTTC.

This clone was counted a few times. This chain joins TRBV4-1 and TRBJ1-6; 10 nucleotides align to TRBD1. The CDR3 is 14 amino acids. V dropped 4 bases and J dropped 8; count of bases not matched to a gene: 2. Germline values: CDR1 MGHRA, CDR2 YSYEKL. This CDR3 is CASSRGTGDSPLHF. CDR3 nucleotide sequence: TGCGCCAGCAGCCGAGGGACAGGGGATTCACCCCTCCACTTT.

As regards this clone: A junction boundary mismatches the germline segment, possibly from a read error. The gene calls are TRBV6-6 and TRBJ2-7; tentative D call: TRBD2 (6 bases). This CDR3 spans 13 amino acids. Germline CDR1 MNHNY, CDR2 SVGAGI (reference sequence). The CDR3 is CASSYPGAGKVGF. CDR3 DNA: TGTGCCAGCAGTTACCCCGGGGCGGGAAAGGTCGGCTTC.

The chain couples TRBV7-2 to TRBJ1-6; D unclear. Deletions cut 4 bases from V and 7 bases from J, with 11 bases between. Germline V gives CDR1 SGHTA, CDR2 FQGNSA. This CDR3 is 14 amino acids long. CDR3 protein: CASSSRPFNSPLHF. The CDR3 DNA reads TGTGCCAGCAGCTCCCGTCCTTTCAATTCACCCCTCCACTTT.

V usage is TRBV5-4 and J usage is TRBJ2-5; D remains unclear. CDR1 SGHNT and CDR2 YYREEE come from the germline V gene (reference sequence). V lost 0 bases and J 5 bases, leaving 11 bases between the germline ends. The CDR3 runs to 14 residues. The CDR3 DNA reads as TGTGCCAGCAGCTTGGGAGGTAGCCGGGAGACCCAGTACTTC. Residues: CASSLGGSRETQYF. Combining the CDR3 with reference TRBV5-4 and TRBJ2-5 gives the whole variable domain ETGVTQSPTHLIKTRGQQVTLRCSSQSGHNTVSWYQQALGQGPQFIFQYYREEENGRGNFPPRFSGLQFPNYSSELNVNALELDDSALYLCASSLGGSRETQYFGPGTRLLVL.

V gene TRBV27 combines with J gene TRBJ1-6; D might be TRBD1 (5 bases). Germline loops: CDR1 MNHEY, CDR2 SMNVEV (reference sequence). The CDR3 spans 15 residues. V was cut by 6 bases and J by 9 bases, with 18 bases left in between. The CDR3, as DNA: TGTGCCAGCAGGGGGGGAGGAGGGAGTTCTTCACCCCTCCACTTT. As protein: CASRGGGGSSSPLHF.

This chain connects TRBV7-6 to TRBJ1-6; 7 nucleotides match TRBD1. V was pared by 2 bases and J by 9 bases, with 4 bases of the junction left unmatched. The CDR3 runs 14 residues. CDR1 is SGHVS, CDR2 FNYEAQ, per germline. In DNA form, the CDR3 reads TGTGCCAGCAGCTTAAGACAGGGCGGTTCACCCCTCCACTTT. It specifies CASSLRQGGSPLHF.

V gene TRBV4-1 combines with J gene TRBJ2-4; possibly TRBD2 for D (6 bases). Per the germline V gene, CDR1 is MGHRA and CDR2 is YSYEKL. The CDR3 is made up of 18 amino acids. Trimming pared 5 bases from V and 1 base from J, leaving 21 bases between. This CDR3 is CASSLGGRGPMAKNIQYF. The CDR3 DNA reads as TGCGCCAGCAGCTTGGGTGGGCGGGGTCCCATGGCCAAAAACATTCAGTACTTC.

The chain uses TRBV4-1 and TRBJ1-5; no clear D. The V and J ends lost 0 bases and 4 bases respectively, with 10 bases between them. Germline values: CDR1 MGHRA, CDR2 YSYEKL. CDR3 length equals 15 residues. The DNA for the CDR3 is TGCGCCAGCAGCCAAGATCGGAGGCCGAATCAGCCCCAGCATTTT. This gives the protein CASSQDRRPNQPQHF.

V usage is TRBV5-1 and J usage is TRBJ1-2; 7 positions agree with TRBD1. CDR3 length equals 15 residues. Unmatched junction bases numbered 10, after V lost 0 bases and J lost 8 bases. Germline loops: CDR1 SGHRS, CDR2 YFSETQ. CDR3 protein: CASSLGGQLVEGYTF. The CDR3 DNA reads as TGCGCCAGCAGCTTGGGGGGACAGCTAGTGGAGGGCTACACCTTC.

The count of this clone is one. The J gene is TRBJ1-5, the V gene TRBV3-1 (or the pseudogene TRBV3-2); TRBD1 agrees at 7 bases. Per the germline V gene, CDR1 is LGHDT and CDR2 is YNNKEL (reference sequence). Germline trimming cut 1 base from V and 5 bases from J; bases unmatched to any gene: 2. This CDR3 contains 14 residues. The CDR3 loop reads CASSQGQGDQPQHF. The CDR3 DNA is TGTGCCAGCAGCCAAGGTCAGGGGGATCAGCCCCAGCATTTT.

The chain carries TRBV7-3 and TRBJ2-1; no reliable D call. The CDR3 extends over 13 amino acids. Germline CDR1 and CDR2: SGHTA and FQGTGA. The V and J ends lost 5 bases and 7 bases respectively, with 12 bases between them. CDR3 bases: TGTGCCAGCAGCCTAGGCGCGAATAATGAGCAGTTCTTC. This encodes CASSLGANNEQFF.

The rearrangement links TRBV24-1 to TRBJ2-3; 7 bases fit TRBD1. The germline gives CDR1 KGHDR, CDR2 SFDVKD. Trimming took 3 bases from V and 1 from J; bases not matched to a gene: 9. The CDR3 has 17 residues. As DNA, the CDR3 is TGTGCCACCAGTGATGCGCGACAGGGTTGGGGCACAGATACGCAGTATTTT. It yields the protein CATSDARQGWGTDTQYF.

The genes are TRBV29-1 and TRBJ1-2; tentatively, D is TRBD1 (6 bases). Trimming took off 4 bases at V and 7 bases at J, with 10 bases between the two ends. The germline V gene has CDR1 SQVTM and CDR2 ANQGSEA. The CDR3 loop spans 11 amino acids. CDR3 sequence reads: CSVGGLGGYTF. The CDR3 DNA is TGCAGCGTTGGGGGGCTCGGTGGCTACACCTTC.

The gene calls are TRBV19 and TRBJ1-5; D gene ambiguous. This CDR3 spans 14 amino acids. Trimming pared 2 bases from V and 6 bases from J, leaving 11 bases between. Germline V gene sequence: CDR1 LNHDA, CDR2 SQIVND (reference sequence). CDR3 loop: CASSIRGFGQPQHF. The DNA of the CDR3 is TGTGCCAGTAGTATAAGAGGGTTTGGTCAGCCCCAGCATTTT.

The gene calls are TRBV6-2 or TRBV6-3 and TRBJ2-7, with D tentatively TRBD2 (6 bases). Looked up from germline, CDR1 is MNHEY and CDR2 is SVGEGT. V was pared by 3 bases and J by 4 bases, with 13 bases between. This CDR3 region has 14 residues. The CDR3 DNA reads TGTGCCAGCAGTTATGGTCTAGCGATGTACGAGCAGTACTTC. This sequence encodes CASSYGLAMYEQYF.

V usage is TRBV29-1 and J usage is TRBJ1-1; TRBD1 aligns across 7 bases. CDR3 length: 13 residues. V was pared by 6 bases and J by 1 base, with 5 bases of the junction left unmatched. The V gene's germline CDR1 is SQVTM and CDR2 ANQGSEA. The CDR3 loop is CSVGDSPNTEAFF. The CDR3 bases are TGCAGCGTGGGGGACAGCCCGAACACTGAAGCTTTCTTT.

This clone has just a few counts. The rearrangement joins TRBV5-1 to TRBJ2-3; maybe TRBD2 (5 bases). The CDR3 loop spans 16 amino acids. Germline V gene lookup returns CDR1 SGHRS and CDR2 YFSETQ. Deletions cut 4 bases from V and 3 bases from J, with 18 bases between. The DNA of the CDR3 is TGCGCCAGCAGCACCCCAGACGGAGGAAAAACAGATACGCAGTATTTT. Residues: CASSTPDGGKTDTQYF.

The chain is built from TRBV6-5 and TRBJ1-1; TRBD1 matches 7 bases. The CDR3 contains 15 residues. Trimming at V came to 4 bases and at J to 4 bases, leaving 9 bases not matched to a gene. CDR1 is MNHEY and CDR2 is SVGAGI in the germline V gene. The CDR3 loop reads CASSSTGVGSTEAFF. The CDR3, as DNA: TGTGCCAGCAGTTCTACAGGGGTGGGAAGCACTGAAGCTTTCTTT.

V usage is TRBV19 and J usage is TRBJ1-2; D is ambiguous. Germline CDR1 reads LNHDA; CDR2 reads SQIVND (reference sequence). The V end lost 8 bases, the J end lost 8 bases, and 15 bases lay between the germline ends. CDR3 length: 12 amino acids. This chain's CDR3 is CASSDVGGGYTF. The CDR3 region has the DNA TGTGCCAGTTCGGACGTAGGCGGGGGCTACACCTTC. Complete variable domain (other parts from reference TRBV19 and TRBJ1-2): DGGITQSPKYLFRKEGQNVTLSCEQNLNHDAMYWYRQDPGQGLRLIYYSQIVNDFQKGDIAEGYSVSREKKESFPLTVTSAQKNPTAFYLCASSDVGGGYTFGSGTRLTVV.

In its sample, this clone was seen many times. This chain's CDR3 is CASSRTPGQGHYEQYF. Here the CDR3 DNA reads TGTGCCAGCAGCCGTACTCCGGGACAGGGACACTACGAGCAGTACTTC. The rearrangement links TRBV3-1 (or the pseudogene TRBV3-2) to TRBJ2-7; 9 nucleotides match TRBD1. The germline V gene has CDR1 LGHDT and CDR2 YNNKEL (reference sequence). J gave up 3 bases and V 4 bases, and 10 bases lay outside the gene matches. This CDR3 is built from 16 residues.